These T cell receptor beta chains were read from a single sample in a study of blood T cell repertoires in COVID-19. The table came from immunoSEQ multiplex PCR; TCRdb's copy has only in-frame clones and leaves some out. The sample lists around 200,000 clones; about 90% were seen once. Sequencing used peripheral blood. The source of these receptors is a man younger than 35 with active or convalescent COVID-19. Both conserved end residues are part of each CDR3. The order of the fields is V gene, CDR3 length, J gene, CDR3 protein.

>TRBV12-5|15|TRBJ2-7
CASGYRGEEVYEQYF
>TRBV6-5|13|TRBJ2-3
CASQDRFTDTQYF
>TRBV23-1|17|TRBJ1-3
CASSQSFDTASGNTIYF
>TRBV9|17|TRBJ1-1
CASSVDWQGVGVTEAFF
>TRBV7-9|15|TRBJ2-5
CASSWLSGIQETQYF
>TRBV11-2|16|TRBJ2-2
CASSLSGRADTGELFF
>TRBV7-9|16|TRBJ2-3
CASSLTSGRPTDTQYF
>TRBV3-1/TRBV3-2|16|TRBJ2-3
CASSRQRGGRTDTQYF
>TRBV5-4|14|TRBJ1-4
CASSFRGEGEKLFF
>TRBV28|17|TRBJ2-1
CASSLLRTSGAYNEQFF
>TRBV15|16|TRBJ2-1
CATGLSGSGRNVEQFF
>TRBV30|12|TRBJ1-4
CAWSDNGGGLFF
>TRBV11-3|15|TRBJ2-3
CASSLSGLSTDTQYF
>TRBV5-6|16|TRBJ2-3
CASSLFDEGFADTQYF
>TRBV27|17|TRBJ1-6
CASSPKPSGTGFSPLHF
>TRBV5-8|14|TRBJ1-5
CASSLSLLFQPQHF
>TRBV6-5|11|TRBJ2-1
CASIEGREQFF
>TRBV11-2|13|TRBJ2-3
CASRGPGGDTQYF
>TRBV7-6|15|TRBJ2-3
CASSNDRGLTDTQYF
>TRBV4-2|14|TRBJ2-3
CASSRTASTDTQYF
>TRBV5-4|15|TRBJ1-6
CASSLEGQGGSPLHF
>TRBV27|13|TRBJ1-5
CASSWRGNQPQHF
>TRBV30|14|TRBJ1-1
CAWSETSAGTEAFF
>TRBV2|14|TRBJ1-2
CASHRDRDGYGYTF
>TRBV7-3|16|TRBJ1-1
CASSSQGAGMGTEAFF
>TRBV10-3|14|TRBJ2-1
CAIAGTSGLHEQFF
>TRBV5-6|16|TRBJ2-1
CASSNAKRAKYNEQFF
>TRBV18|14|TRBJ2-1
CASSPSGGVDEQFF
>TRBV6-5|13|TRBJ1-2
CASTRTTDYGYTF
>TRBV2|12|TRBJ2-3
CASNPGTDTQYF
>TRBV28|15|TRBJ1-3
CASSWTGALGNTIYF
>TRBV5-4|11|TRBJ2-5
CASSTQETQYF
>TRBV25-1|13|TRBJ1-3
CASSDAGGNTIYF
>TRBV19|14|TRBJ2-1
CASSITGGNNEQFF
>TRBV5-5|14|TRBJ1-3
CASSPGTAGNTIYF
>TRBV19|16|TRBJ2-3
CASSTRDRGETDTQYF
>TRBV7-9|16|TRBJ1-6
CASSLDVVGGNSPLHF
>TRBV5-6|14|TRBJ2-7
CASSLAAGLYEQYF
>TRBV11-2|16|TRBJ2-7
CASSLGKLAPSWEQYF
>TRBV4-3|15|TRBJ2-7
CASSHGSGRGNEQYF
>TRBV6-6|18|TRBJ2-5
CASSPSWGTGGKKETQYF
>TRBV5-1|16|TRBJ2-7
CASSTGGLAGTHEQYF
>TRBV4-1|18|TRBJ2-1
CASSQNPAGAGGNNEQFF
>TRBV15|17|TRBJ2-7
CATSRDLLGLAGYEQYF
>TRBV28|15|TRBJ1-2
CASNSRDRDNYGYTF
>TRBV6-6|17|TRBJ2-1
CASSPGGGTGAFREQFF
>TRBV7-9|17|TRBJ2-2
CASTGTKGAPNTGELFF
>TRBV11-2|16|TRBJ2-7
CASSLPLAGGTYEQYF
>TRBV28|13|TRBJ1-2
CASSQGRGLGYTF
>TRBV5-1|14|TRBJ2-3
CASSLGLAGDTQYF
>TRBV19|14|TRBJ2-5
CASSIARGQETQYF
>TRBV30|13|TRBJ1-6
CAAWTGGVSPLHF
>TRBV30|13|TRBJ2-7
CAWSNGGANEQYF
>TRBV6-5|13|TRBJ1-5
CASSRTGVEPQHF
>TRBV15|15|TRBJ1-6
CATSRDLQINSPLHF
>TRBV7-9|16|TRBJ1-5
CASSLALGQGYQPQHF
>TRBV5-8|13|TRBJ1-1
CASRWSRLAEAFF